This T cell receptor beta chain was captured in a study of graft-versus-host responses after intestinal transplantation. At the level of the study: Anti-thymocyte globulin was used for induction in all recipients, who then took tacrolimus and steroids for around 3 years. Study conclusions and caveats: Circulating GvH clones peaking coincided with falling HvG clones soon after transplant.

As to this clone: The antigen remains undetermined.

Libraries were prepared by immunoSEQ multiplex PCR; TCRdb keeps only in-frame clonotypes and omits some of them. The sample carries 85,000 to 110,000 clones, approximately 93% recorded once. Trimming pared 0 bases from V and 0 bases from J, leaving 8 bases between. The germline V gene encodes CDR1 MGHRA and CDR2 YSYEKL. This CDR3 is 16 amino acids long. Specimen: unstimulated CD8+ T cells sorted from spleen or lymph node cells, collected before intestinal transplant. The source of this sequence is a human donor who received an intestinal transplant. The V and J genes are TRBV4-1 and TRBJ1-4, with D perhaps matching TRBD1 (5 bases). CDR3 in DNA: TGCGCCAGCAGCCAAGACGGGGCTTCAACTAATGAAAAACTGTTTTTT. Its translation is CASSQDGASTNEKLFF.